The 2 T cell receptor beta chains below were found in one sample sequenced in a study of blood T cells in healthy people across ages. Together with a sample-barcoded 5' primer, a J-beta primer mix was included in a second PCR lasting roughly 6 to 12 cycles. TCRdb reanalysed the 5' RACE reads using MiXCR and keeps one entry per CDR3 protein. The table lists some 800,000 distinct CDR3 sequences, more than 40% of them singletons, with nearly 20% in the top ten. Source material: blood. These receptors were obtained from a man aged 60 to 75 in good health.

The gene calls are TRBV7-9 and TRBJ1-4, with 9 bases aligning to TRBD1. The ends lost 4 bases at V and 7 bases at J; junction bases unmatched: 4. CDR3 length: 14 amino acids. Germline V gene sequence: CDR1 SEHNR, CDR2 FQNEAQ (reference sequence). As DNA, the CDR3 is TGTGCCAGCAGCTCTCCGGACAGGGGTGAAAAACTGTTTTTT. Translating gives CASSSPDRGEKLFF.

In its sample, this clonotype was seen a few times. The chain recombines TRBV14 with TRBJ2-1; the D gene is possibly TRBD2 (5 bases). Germline CDR1 is SGHDN and CDR2 is FVKESK. The ends were cut back, 2 bases at V and 3 bases at J, with 8 bases in the middle. CDR3 length: 14 amino acids. Written as DNA, the CDR3 is TGTGCCAGCAGCCAAACTAGTGTCTACAATGAGCAGTTCTTC. Translation: CASSQTSVYNEQFF.